This T cell receptor beta chain is drawn from a study of cytomegalovirus exposure and HLA in healthy donors. Study outcomes and limitations: In vitro checks showed that a few CMV-associated chains really do target CMV antigens. The listing of roughly 160 TCR beta chains classed them as cytomegalovirus-associated. As was reported, the classifier diagnosed cytomegalovirus status with high specificity and sensitivity.

TCRdb's copy holds only in-frame clones and misses some; the assay was immunoSEQ multiplex PCR. The profile shows some 150,000 clones, just under 90% of them singletons. Trimming stripped 5 bases from V and 5 bases from J, with 9 bases between. The length of the CDR3 is 13 residues. The germline V gene encodes CDR1 KGHSH and CDR2 LQKENI. Points on this clone: Its antigen is as yet unknown.

Specimen: PBMCs. The chain carries TRBV18 and TRBJ2-2, with D unresolved. This TCR was recovered from a woman in her twenties or thirties in good health and CMV-seropositive. DNA for the CDR3: TGTGCCAGCTCAGCTTCAGTAACCGGGGAGCTGTTTTTT. Amino acids: CASSASVTGELFF.